A single T cell receptor (beta chain) is shown here with its context. It has no known antigen specificity. Per-base qualities were not stored, and no clone one base away is much larger. Instrument on record: Illumina NovaSeq 6000. Using 5'RACE with constant-segment primers, TCRalpha and TCRbeta cDNA libraries were constructed, with sample barcodes and unique molecular identifiers added in the process. RNA was extracted from every sample with Trizol reagent. The libraries were amplified in two PCR steps, and the second step added a second sample barcode and Illumina TruSeq adapters. Sequencing of libraries was performed on an Illumina NovaSeq with 2 x 150 bp paired-end reads. Per the source publication's procedure: Reads were demultiplexed and collapsed into UMI-guided consensus sequences with migec v1.2.7. Using mixcr v2.1.11, the UMI consensuses were aligned to TRA and TRB V and J templates and assembled into clonotypes. A clonotype was counted as expanded or contracted only when both edgeR and NoisET called the clonotype significant, with the noise models trained on biological replicates. For edgeR calls, a false discovery rate-adjusted p below 0.01 and a log2 fold-change threshold of 1 were applied. PCA with hierarchical clustering of max-normalized trajectories of the 1000 most abundant clonotypes was used as exploratory dynamics analysis. Separately sequenced CD4+ and CD8+ repertoires were used to assign the CD4 or CD8 phenotype of responding clones. TCRdb trimmed public reads at Q25 via fastp, called clones via MiXCR and kept in-frame beta chains. All rows with the same CDR3 protein become a single entry with the most common DNA and genes. The V and J calls here are based on TCRdb, not the publication. The sample table lists approximately 580,000 distinct CDR3 sequences, about a fifth of them with a count of one. Around 12% of the sample is held by the ten biggest clonotypes.

From its cysteine to its phenylalanine, the CDR3 spans 15 amino acids. The retained sequence is limited to the CDR3, 45 bases, with the frame set at the first base. Germline trimming amounts to 6 bases on V and 5 bases on J, with 11 as the count of junction bases outside the gene matches. Ficoll-Paque density gradient centrifugation was used to isolate PBMCs. The sample belongs to a study of T-cell memory formation after mild COVID-19 (dated by TCRdb to the early 2020s). Broadly, across the study: Most TCR sequence clusters were specific to one of the two donors. In two donors, T-cell clones that expanded and contracted after mild COVID-19 were followed by sequencing TCRalpha and TCRbeta repertoires longitudinally. The cohort comprised two young, previously healthy adult volunteers, one female and one male. Study-wide conclusions, independent of this receptor: The study included only a couple of mild cases, and larger cohorts that include severe cases with pre-infection samples were judged to be necessary. SARS-CoV-2 specificity was not confirmed for the second-wave clones peaking on day 37. Contracting CD4+ clones turned up mainly in the CM and EM memory subsets, whereas EMRA was where CD8+ clones were enriched. Some responding clones were detected in pre-infection memory, which suggested that pre-existing cross-reactive memory T cells had joined the SARS-CoV-2 response. Clones contracting from day 15 to 85 had balanced CD4/CD8 phenotypes, while a second wave expanding from day 15 to 37 was biased towards CD4+.

Sequencing was done on a sample of PBMCs or a T cell subset sorted from them (not recorded which). The receptor's source is an adult woman who had mild COVID-19 (a few samples of this study predate the infection). The sample titles of this study are shuffled in the database, so cell type and time point are left out; the donor was told from shared clones. The V gene is TRBV12-3 or TRBV12-4 and the J gene is TRBJ1-2, with 8 middle bases fitting TRBD1. The DNA sequence is TGTGCCAGCAGCCCTCAAGTGGGGACAGGTTATGGCTACACCTTC. It codes for CASSPQVGTGYGYTF.